This T cell receptor (beta chain) was captured by sequencing in a study of identical twins. Study conclusions and caveats: With monozygotic twins, out-of-frame TCR alpha sharing exceeded what models estimated.

This clonotype was picked up many times. Its antigen is unidentified. TCRdb recomputed calls from the 5' RACE reads with MiXCR, one row per CDR3 protein. This sample yields some 500,000 distinct CDR3 sequences, of which 9.6% are seen a single time; approximately 3% belongs to the top ten. These data are also associated with another study on yellow fever vaccine responses in identical twins. From that paper: Twins reportedly had a vaccine T cell response that seemed partly convergent, partly personalized.

The specimen sequenced was PBMCs. This TCR derives from a woman aged 18-29 years in good health.

CDR3 region: CASSQDNQIQYF. In DNA, the CDR3 is TGTGCCAGCAGCCAAGATAACCAGATTCAGTACTTC. The chain is built from TRBV4-2 and TRBJ2-4, with D uncertain. CDR3 length: 12 amino acids. Deletions cut 0 bases from V and 10 bases from J, with 7 bases between. Germline V lookup: CDR1 LGHNA, CDR2 YNFKEQ.